This TCR beta chain was obtained from a study of blood T cell repertoires in COVID-19. Sequenced by immunoSEQ multiplex PCR; TCRdb stores in-frame clones only, minus some. The table has 230,000 or so clones, around 81% seen once. CDR1 and CDR2 from the germline V gene are SNHLY and FYNNEI. The CDR3 spans 14 residues. V was pared by 1 base and J by 6 bases, with 3 bases of the junction left unmatched. The chain combines TRBV2 with TRBJ2-1, with TRBD2 matching 7 bases. This receptor was taken from a woman at least 80 years old with COVID-19, enrolled during active disease. Sequenced input: peripheral blood. The CDR3 region is CASSEEGTTNEQFF. The CDR3, as DNA: TGTGCCAGCAGTGAAGAAGGGACTACCAATGAGCAGTTCTTC.